This T cell receptor beta chain was identified during a study of blood T cell repertoires in COVID-19. Clones were sequenced by immunoSEQ multiplex PCR, and TCRdb holds only the in-frame ones, with some missing. The repertoire holds about 180,000 clones, approximately 83% seen once, with 8% to 10% in the top ten. This CDR3 spans 16 amino acids. CDR1 is MNHEY, CDR2 SVGEGT, per germline. V shed 2 bases, J shed 2 bases, and the junction held 5 bases outside the gene matches. The sequence was collected from a man aged 45-65 years with active or convalescent COVID-19. Sample: peripheral blood. The chain carries TRBV6-2 or TRBV6-3 and TRBJ2-5, with 10 bases aligning to TRBD2. CDR3 loop: CASSYVGSGGQETQYF. The CDR3 DNA reads as TGTGCCAGCAGTTACGTTGGTAGCGGGGGGCAAGAGACCCAGTACTTC.